This TCR beta chain was sequenced for a study of Ad26.COV2.S vaccination and SARS-CoV-2 variants. As for the study in general: Within the COV1001 Ad26.COV2.S trial arm, the donor was enrolled. Ad26.COV2.S shots went into the muscle once or twice, 56 days apart.

Study results and caveats: There was reportedly substantial breadth in spike-specific CD8+ and CD4+ T cell responses after vaccination.

This CDR3 spans 13 amino acids. With 2 bases removed from V and 9 bases from J, the gap between germline ends came to 11 bases. Germline CDR1 and CDR2: MNHEY and SVGEGT. To note about this clone: Its target is unknown.

Treatment denoted: 15 to 20 received Ad26.COV2.S at low or high dose, single or two shots; several received placebo; per-sample allocation not given. Sampling happened 63 days after the first vaccine or placebo injection. It was an adult aged 18-55 years in Boston who was the donor. Generated by immunoSEQ multiplex PCR, the TCRdb table keeps only in-frame clones and is missing some. The repertoire holds under 550,000 clones, with over 75% as singletons. The sequence was obtained from a person aged 18-60 years who received the Ad26.COV2.S COVID-19 vaccine or a placebo. The chain has TRBV6-2 or TRBV6-3 and TRBJ2-1, with D unclear. Sequenced material: peripheral blood, taken in a trial of Ad26.COV2.S vaccine versus placebo. CDR3 region: CASSYTRIVEQFF. Written as DNA, the CDR3 is TGTGCCAGCAGTTACACCCGTATAGTTGAGCAGTTCTTC.